This entry lists 30 T cell receptor beta chains sequenced from one sample in a study of blood T cells in healthy people across ages. A second PCR, run for roughly 7 to 12 cycles, used a sample-barcoded 5' primer plus a J-beta primer mix. TCRdb re-analysed the 5' RACE reads in MiXCR, keeping a single row per CDR3 protein. Of about 640,000 distinct CDR3 sequences listed, approximately 59% are singletons. What was sequenced was blood. These receptors all stem from a man in his 60s in good health.

The V gene is TRBV27, the J gene TRBJ2-7; D may match TRBD1 or TRBD2 (5 bases each). The DNA end favors TRBJ2-5, so the J call may be wrong. In germline, CDR1 is MNHEY, CDR2 SMNVEV (reference sequence). CDR3 size: 15 residues. CDR3 sequence: CASSFRGGAGETQYF. The DNA for the CDR3 is TGTGCCAGCAGTTTCCGGGGTGGGGCTGGAGAGACCCAGTACTTC.

This sequence joins TRBV29-1 and TRBJ1-2; D might be TRBD1 (5 bases). Germline-derived CDR1 and CDR2 are SQVTM and ANQGSEA. The CDR3 has 12 residues. Trimming cost V 4 bases and J 8 bases, with 14 bases left between them. CDR3 DNA: TGCAGCGTTGGGGCCGGGACGTGGGGCTACACCTTC. Its protein is CSVGAGTWGYTF. Based on the CDR3 plus reference TRBV29-1 and TRBJ1-2, the full variable domain is SAVISQKPSRDICQRGTSLTIQCQVDSQVTMMFWYRQQPGQSLTLIATANQGSEATYESGFVIDKFPISRPNLTFSTLTVSNMSPEDSSIYLCSVGAGTWGYTFGSGTRLTVV.

The chain links TRBV20-1 to TRBJ1-2, with unresolved D. The CDR3 totals 13 residues. The germline V gene encodes CDR1 DFQATT and CDR2 SNEGSKA (reference sequence). V was trimmed by 3 bases and J by 5 bases, leaving 13 bases between them. The DNA for the CDR3 is TGCAGTGCTAGCAAAAAGTTCGGGTATGGCTACACCTTC. It specifies CSASKKFGYGYTF.

The chain links TRBV18 to TRBJ2-3; weak D call: TRBD1 (6 bases). Germline values: CDR1 KGHSH, CDR2 LQKENI. The CDR3 has 12 amino acids. V dropped 3 bases and J dropped 11 bases, with 12 bases sitting between them. CDR3 nucleotides: TGTGCCAGCTCACCGGACAGCGGTTGGCAGTATTTT. As protein: CASSPDSGWQYF.

The chain combines TRBV5-1 with TRBJ2-3, with TRBD2 matching over 10 bases. Germline assignment: CDR1 SGHRS and CDR2 YFSETQ. Trimming removed 7 bases from V and 3 bases from J; junction bases left unmatched: 8. This CDR3 has 15 residues. The CDR3 here is CASLYGLAATDTQYF. Written as DNA, the CDR3 is TGCGCCAGCCTATACGGACTAGCGGCAACAGATACGCAGTATTTT.

The V and J genes are TRBV3-1 and TRBJ2-1; 8 bases fit TRBD2. CDR3 length equals 15 residues. Losses at the gene ends were 4 bases for V and 5 bases for J; bases not matched to a gene: 7. Per germline, CDR1 LGHDT and CDR2 YNNKEL (reference sequence). The CDR3 DNA is TGTGCCAGCAGCCTCCACGGGGGGGCGAACAATGAGCAGTTCTTC. The encoded protein is CASSLHGGANNEQFF.

This clonotype has only a few counts. The chain recombines TRBV20-1 with TRBJ2-7; D is uncertain. The CDR3 totals 15 residues. From germline, CDR1 is DFQATT and CDR2 SNEGSKA (reference sequence). V was shortened by 0 bases and J by 1 base, with 13 bases between the two germline ends. Here the CDR3 reads CSARDRSPLSYEQYF. CDR3 nucleotides: TGCAGTGCTAGAGATCGATCACCGCTGTCCTACGAGCAGTACTTC.

The V call is TRBV5-6, the J call TRBJ2-3; possibly TRBD2 for D (5 bases). Trimming removed 4 bases from V and 5 bases from J, with 14 bases in between. Germline V lookup: CDR1 SGHDT, CDR2 YYEEEE. The CDR3 is made up of 14 amino acids. This CDR3 is CASSLAGSLDTQYF. The CDR3 bases are TGTGCCAGCAGCCTGGCGGGTTCATTAGATACGCAGTATTTT. The entire variable domain, with the rest obtained from reference TRBV5-6 and TRBJ2-3, is as follows: DAGVTQSPTHLIKTRGQQVTLRCSPKSGHDTVSWYQQALGQGPQFIFQYYEEEERQRGNFPDRFSGHQFPNYSSELNVNALLLGDSALYLCASSLAGSLDTQYFGPGTRLTVL.

The chain combines TRBV20-1 with TRBJ2-7; 8 positions match TRBD2. The J call may be in error: the DNA end matches TRBJ2-5 better. This CDR3 has 14 amino acids. Germline V gene data show CDR1 as DFQATT and CDR2 as SNEGSKA (reference sequence). CDR3 nucleotide sequence: TGCAGTGCTGGACGGGGGGGCCCCGGAGAGACCCAGTACTTC. The encoded protein is CSAGRGGPGETQYF.

This clonotype showed up just a few times. V is TRBV2 and J is TRBJ1-2; D gene uncertain. Germline assignment: CDR1 SNHLY and CDR2 FYNNEI. CDR3 size: 14 residues. The V and J ends lost 6 bases and 3 bases respectively, with 14 bases between them. As DNA, the CDR3 is TGTGCCAGCAGCCCCGAATTCCTGGACTATGGCTACACCTTC. It translates to CASSPEFLDYGYTF.

This clonotype came up a few times. The chain is built from TRBV25-1 and TRBJ1-1; D is ambiguous. The CDR3 extends over 11 amino acids. V was shortened by 4 bases and J by 3 bases, with 3 bases between the two germline ends. Per the germline V gene, CDR1 is MGHDK and CDR2 is SYGVNS. CDR3 sequence: CASSGYTEAFF. The DNA for the CDR3 is TGTGCCAGCAGTGGGTACACTGAAGCTTTCTTT.

The chain is built from TRBV6-2 or TRBV6-3 and TRBJ1-1, with D unclear. Germline V CDR1 and CDR2: MNHEY, SVGEGT. The CDR3 has 13 amino acids. The V and J ends lost 5 bases and 6 bases respectively, with 13 bases between them. CDR3 nucleotides: TGTGCCAGCAGTGCCTTCGTAAGGGCTGAAGCTTTCTTT. It translates to CASSAFVRAEAFF.

A single count supports this clonotype. The V gene is TRBV20-1, the J gene TRBJ1-1, with a possible D match to TRBD1 (5 bases). In germline, CDR1 is DFQATT, CDR2 SNEGSKA (reference sequence). V shed 6 bases and J shed 4 bases, with 15 bases lying between them. This CDR3 is 13 amino acids long. The CDR3 bases are TGCAGTGCCTGGCAGGGTGGTCGCACTGAAGCTTTCTTT. It is translated as CSAWQGGRTEAFF.

The chain uses TRBV24-1 and TRBJ2-3; D is uncertain. The CDR3 is made up of 13 amino acids. Germline V gives CDR1 KGHDR, CDR2 SFDVKD. Trimming stripped 2 bases from V and 4 bases from J, with 6 bases between. CDR3 coding DNA: TGTGCCACCAGTGATTCGATGGCAGATACGCAGTATTTT. It is translated as CATSDSMADTQYF.

This chain uses TRBV28 with TRBJ1-4, with 10 bases aligning to TRBD1. Germline V gene lookup returns CDR1 MDHEN and CDR2 SYDVKM. V lost 6 bases to trimming and J lost 7 bases; unmatched junction nucleotides: 5. The CDR3 totals 14 residues. The CDR3 coding sequence is TGTGCCAGCAGGGGACAGGGGCGGGTTGAAAAACTGTTTTTT. Its translation is CASRGQGRVEKLFF.

The chain couples TRBV7-8 to TRBJ1-5; D call uncertain. The CDR3 is 15 amino acids. The germline gives CDR1 SGHVS, CDR2 FQNEAQ. Trimming stripped 5 bases from V and 0 bases from J, with 11 bases between. The CDR3 DNA follows: TGTGCCAGCAGCATGGAACAGTATAGCAATCAGCCCCAGCATTTT. This gives the protein CASSMEQYSNQPQHF.

This clonotype was picked up many times. The V gene is TRBV20-1, the J gene TRBJ2-1; no firm D call. V was clipped by 5 bases and J by 10 bases, with 21 bases between them. The CDR3 loop spans 14 amino acids. From germline, CDR1 is DFQATT and CDR2 SNEGSKA (reference sequence). CDR3 DNA sequence: TGCAGTGCTCATACCGTCGGCCAGCCACGGGAGCAGTTCTTC. It codes for CSAHTVGQPREQFF.

The chain is built from TRBV11-2 and TRBJ2-5; D might be TRBD1 or TRBD2, each matching 6 bases. Germline-derived CDR1 and CDR2 are SGHAT and FQNNGV. The CDR3 loop spans 14 amino acids. V lost 4 bases to trimming and J lost 4 bases, with 13 bases between them. The CDR3 nucleotides read TGTGCCAGCAGCTCCTGGGGGGCCCCAGAGACCCAGTACTTC. It translates to CASSSWGAPETQYF.

This chain uses TRBV4-2 with TRBJ2-7, with D possibly matching TRBD1 (6 bases). Germline CDR1 is LGHNA and CDR2 is YNFKEQ. Trimming took 1 base from V and 6 from J, leaving 13 bases between them. CDR3 length: 14 residues. This CDR3 reads CASSQGGDIGEQYF. CDR3 coding DNA: TGTGCCAGCAGCCAAGGTGGGGACATTGGCGAGCAGTACTTC.

This clonotype has just one count. The CDR3 DNA sequence: TGTGCCAGCAGCTTAGCCAACGGACAGGGGTATGGCTACACCTTC. This translates into CASSLANGQGYGYTF. The chain links TRBV7-2 to TRBJ1-2; 9 bases line up with TRBD1. V dropped 0 bases and J dropped 5; count of bases not matched to a gene: 4. Germline CDR1 is SGHTA and CDR2 is FQGNSA. CDR3 length: 15 residues.

The J gene is TRBJ2-4, the V gene TRBV18, with 7 bases matching TRBD1. Gene TRBJ2-7 matches the end of the DNA better, so the J call may be wrong. Germline V CDR1 and CDR2: KGHSH, LQKENI. The CDR3 is made up of 14 amino acids. CDR3 coding DNA: TGTGCCAGCTCACCCGAGACAGGGCAGGACGAGCAGTACTTC. Translating gives CASSPETGQDEQYF.

This clonotype was detected a few times. The chain has TRBV29-1 and TRBJ2-1, with TRBD1 matching over 7 bases. CDR3 length equals 14 residues. Germline CDR1 SQVTM, CDR2 ANQGSEA. With 5 bases clipped from V and 5 bases from J, the junction kept 9 bases outside the gene matches. The DNA of the CDR3 is TGCAGCGTTCGTCCCCCGACAGGGAACAATGAGCAGTTCTTC. This translates into CSVRPPTGNNEQFF.

This clonotype was counted a few times. The rearrangement links TRBV3-1 to TRBJ2-1; TRBD2 might be the D (5 bases). V was shortened by 0 bases and J by 7 bases, with 13 bases between the two germline ends. CDR3 length equals 15 residues. The germline CDR1 and CDR2 sequences are LGHDT and YNNKEL (reference sequence). The DNA of the CDR3 is TGTGCCAGCAGCCAAGAAAGAGGATCGGGAAATGAGCAGTTCTTC. It yields the protein CASSQERGSGNEQFF.

This clonotype was observed a few times. The CDR3 protein is CASSEGTLFQTQYF. CDR3 nucleotides: TGTGCCAGCAGTGAAGGGACACTCTTTCAGACCCAGTACTTC. The chain carries TRBV2 and TRBJ2-4, with D perhaps TRBD1 (5 bases). The last part of the DNA fits TRBJ2-5 better; the J call may be wrong. CDR3 length: 14 amino acids. The germline V gene has CDR1 SNHLY and CDR2 FYNNEI.

The table lists this clonotype with a few counts. The chain links TRBV28 to TRBJ2-3; 8 bases match TRBD1. The length of the CDR3 is 15 residues. J was trimmed by 2 bases and V by 7 bases; bases with no gene match: 8. CDR1 and CDR2 from the germline V gene are MDHEN and SYDVKM. The CDR3, as DNA: TGTGCCAGCAATCCTGGACAGGGCTCCACAGATACGCAGTATTTT. Its translation is CASNPGQGSTDTQYF. The full variable domain, completed using reference TRBV28 and TRBJ2-3, is DVKVTQSSRYLVKRTGEKVFLECVQDMDHENMFWYRQDPGLGLRLIYFSYDVKMKEKGDIPEGYSVSREKKERFSLILESASTNQTSMYLCASNPGQGSTDTQYFGPGTRLTVL.

The gene calls are TRBV2 and TRBJ2-1, with 7 bases fitting TRBD2. The germline CDR1 and CDR2 sequences are SNHLY and FYNNEI. This CDR3 is 15 amino acids long. The junction had 15 bases not matched to a gene; V was cut back by 6 bases and J by 10 bases. The CDR3 loop reads CASSGLGGIRKEQFF. The CDR3 DNA reads TGTGCCAGCAGCGGACTCGGGGGGATTCGTAAGGAGCAGTTCTTC.

The rearrangement links TRBV15 to TRBJ2-3; 8 bases match TRBD1. V shed 4 bases and J 2 bases; nucleotides not matched to a gene: 8. This CDR3 is 16 amino acids long. The germline V gene has CDR1 LNHNV and CDR2 YYDKDF (reference sequence). The CDR3 DNA sequence: TGTGCCACCAGCAAGGGGGCACAGGGGGACACAGATACGCAGTATTTT. The encoded protein is CATSKGAQGDTDTQYF.

This clonotype turned up a few times. The chain combines TRBV29-1 with TRBJ2-3, with 7 bases matching TRBD2. J gave up 2 bases and V 6 bases, and 8 bases lay outside the gene matches. Germline V gene data show CDR1 as SQVTM and CDR2 as ANQGSEA. This CDR3 region has 14 residues. DNA of the CDR3: TGCAGCGTGATTGGGAGCGGGGCCACAGATACGCAGTATTTT. Its protein product is CSVIGSGATDTQYF.

The chain carries TRBV5-1 and TRBJ2-7; D is unresolved. The J call is uncertain, as TRBJ2-5 better fits the DNA end. The CDR3 has 15 amino acids. CDR1 and CDR2 (germline): SGHRS, YFSETQ. The DNA of the CDR3 is TGCGCCAGCAGCTTGGGTCCCCGAGGATACGAGACCCAGTACTTC. Its protein is CASSLGPRGYETQYF.

The chain recombines TRBV7-2 with TRBJ1-6; D remains unclear. In germline, CDR1 is SGHTA, CDR2 FQGNSA. The CDR3 loop spans 14 amino acids. Trimming stripped 4 bases from V and 8 bases from J, with 12 bases between. The CDR3 nucleotides read TGTGCCAGCAGCTCGGGCTTGGCGGATTCACCCCTCCACTTT. This sequence encodes CASSSGLADSPLHF.